This T cell receptor (beta chain) was retrieved from a study of cytomegalovirus exposure and HLA in healthy donors. As for the study in general: Out of 170 million or so T cells, an earlier analysis found about 100 million unique TCR beta sequences in total. The study's findings and limits: Reported results showed that the classifier diagnosed cytomegalovirus status with high specificity and sensitivity. Analyzed later, most CMV-associated TCR beta chains appeared HLA-restricted. By HLA locus, TCR association rates varied in a later analysis, with DRB1 showing the most and HLA-C the fewest.

Use of 60 Vbeta and 13 Jbeta primers characterized the PCR. Sequencing was performed with immunoSEQ multiplex PCR; in TCRdb, only in-frame clones are kept and a portion is missing. The sample yields 170,000 or so clones, 70% to 85% seen once. To note about this clone: The antigen is unknown.

Per germline, CDR1 LNHDA and CDR2 SQIVND (reference sequence). CDR3 length: 16 amino acids. Between the trimmed V and J ends, which lost 3 bases and 0 bases, there was a span of 12 bases. The material sequenced was PBMCs. The source is a man aged 18 to 30 in good health and CMV-seronegative. This chain joins TRBV19 and TRBJ1-3, with D possibly matching TRBD1 (5 bases). CDR3 DNA sequence: TGTGCCAGTAGTATTAGCGGGGCCTTCTCTGGAAACACCATATATTTT. It encodes CASSISGAFSGNTIYF. Full variable domain (rest looked up from reference TRBV19 and TRBJ1-3): DGGITQSPKYLFRKEGQNVTLSCEQNLNHDAMYWYRQDPGQGLRLIYYSQIVNDFQKGDIAEGYSVSREKKESFPLTVTSAQKNPTAFYLCASSISGAFSGNTIYFGEGSWLTVV.